The sequence of this T cell receptor (beta chain) was determined in a study of graft-versus-host responses after intestinal transplantation. About the study: Grafts were multivisceral, liver-intestinal, or isolated intestinal. Anti-thymocyte globulin induction, then tacrolimus and steroids for around three years, went to all recipients.

TCRdb's copy holds only in-frame clones and misses some; the assay was immunoSEQ multiplex PCR. Of approximately 50,000 clones listed, approximately 90% are singletons. Regarding the study as a whole: Researchers found GvH clones in recipient marrow, and some showed up first in ileum or blood. Graft-donor T cell macrochimerism in patients accompanied high graft-versus-host to host-versus-graft clonal ratios in allografts.

The V segment lost 4 bases and the J segment 3 bases; nucleotides outside the gene matches: 9. Germline V gene sequence: CDR1 SGHRS, CDR2 YFSETQ. The CDR3 is 16 amino acids. For this clone: The antigen is not known.

The chain has TRBV5-1 and TRBJ2-3; 9 bases fit TRBD2. This sequence was found in a human patient who received an intestinal transplant, so some T cells may come from the graft donor. This sample comprised PBMCs, obtained 26 days after transplant. CDR3 nucleotides: TGCGCCAGCAGCCCCCCCGGGCTAGCGGGAACAGATACGCAGTATTTT. It encodes CASSPPGLAGTDTQYF.